Listed below are T cell receptor beta chains from one sample, sequenced in a study of Graves' ophthalmopathy and Graves' hyperthyroidism. MiXCR was run by TCRdb on the multiplex PCR reads, yielding one entry per CDR3 protein. Of roughly 1.1 million distinct CDR3 sequences detected, less than 45% appear once; the ten largest clones hold more than 9.5%. Material for sequencing was peripheral blood or thyroid tissue (not recorded which). The source of these receptors is an adult man with Graves' hyperthyroidism. Both conserved end residues are part of each CDR3.

J gene	V gene	CDR3 protein
TRBJ1-5	TRBV20-1	CSAQILNQPQHF
TRBJ1-4	TRBV29-1	CSMDRTNEKLFF
TRBJ1-5	TRBV6-1	CASTSQAGGNQPQHF
TRBJ1-3	TRBV7-9	CASSSGTDDSGNTIYF
TRBJ2-7	TRBV10-3	CAIRGASGQGYEQYF
TRBJ1-1	TRBV9	CASSASGGRVDTEAFF
TRBJ1-6	TRBV2	CASSDGDRNSPLHF
TRBJ2-7	TRBV20-1	CSARSDRGEQYF
TRBJ1-1	TRBV6-5	CASSQGGQGAIGTEAFF
TRBJ2-5	TRBV4-2	CASSQDALAETQYF
TRBJ2-2	TRBV12-3/TRBV12-4	CASSPPPGTSGTGELFF
TRBJ2-7	TRBV9	CASRAGTGSSEQYF
TRBJ2-7	TRBV5-6	CASSGFVGEQYF
TRBJ1-1	TRBV10-1	CAICQAGGATEAFF
TRBJ1-5	TRBV2	CASKEEGNQPQHF
TRBJ2-7	TRBV11-2	CASSTIGSEQYF
TRBJ2-5	TRBV7-9	CASSLYPGIRETQYF
TRBJ2-2	TRBV10-3	CAISELENTGELFF
TRBJ1-1	TRBV7-6	CASSLAEARVNTEAFF
TRBJ2-7	TRBV6-5	CASSRTSGRSNEQYF
TRBJ1-3	TRBV7-9	CASRNPRGLNTIYF
TRBJ2-7	TRBV2	CASSAGTSGIHF
TRBJ1-6	TRBV6-5	CASSYRPGGNSPLHF
TRBJ1-6	TRBV28	CASSLGFRRGSPLHF
TRBJ2-6	TRBV15	CATSRDVGTEAF
TRBJ2-7	TRBV9	CASSSGQFSYEQYF
TRBJ2-5	TRBV7-9	CASSFPGQGGQETQYF
TRBJ2-7	TRBV7-9	CASSYLRTRGPIYEQYF
TRBJ2-7	TRBV20-1	CSARTGYIYEQYF
TRBJ1-4	TRBV15	CATSTRQGTNEKLFF
TRBJ1-5	TRBV10-3	CAISRTGANDQPQHF
TRBJ2-2	TRBV5-8	CASSPWTGTNTGDLFF
TRBJ2-2	TRBV19	CASSIDLAGELFF
TRBJ1-2	TRBV29-1	CSVELVLRTSTGGDYGYTF
TRBJ2-6	TRBV29-1	CSVGLSAGANVLTF
TRBJ2-7	TRBV19	CASSTRTELSYEQYF
TRBJ2-5	TRBV5-1	CATTWDGETQYF
TRBJ2-5	TRBV12-3/TRBV12-4	CASSLGETQYF
TRBJ1-3	TRBV10-3	CAISRGYSGNTIYF
TRBJ1-2	TRBV7-9	CASSPGTGRTGYTF
TRBJ2-6	TRBV12-3/TRBV12-4	CASTHRLAGHSGANVLTF
TRBJ1-1	TRBV7-9	CASSTSRGQMNTEAFF
TRBJ2-3	TRBV5-1	CASSNPASTDTQYF